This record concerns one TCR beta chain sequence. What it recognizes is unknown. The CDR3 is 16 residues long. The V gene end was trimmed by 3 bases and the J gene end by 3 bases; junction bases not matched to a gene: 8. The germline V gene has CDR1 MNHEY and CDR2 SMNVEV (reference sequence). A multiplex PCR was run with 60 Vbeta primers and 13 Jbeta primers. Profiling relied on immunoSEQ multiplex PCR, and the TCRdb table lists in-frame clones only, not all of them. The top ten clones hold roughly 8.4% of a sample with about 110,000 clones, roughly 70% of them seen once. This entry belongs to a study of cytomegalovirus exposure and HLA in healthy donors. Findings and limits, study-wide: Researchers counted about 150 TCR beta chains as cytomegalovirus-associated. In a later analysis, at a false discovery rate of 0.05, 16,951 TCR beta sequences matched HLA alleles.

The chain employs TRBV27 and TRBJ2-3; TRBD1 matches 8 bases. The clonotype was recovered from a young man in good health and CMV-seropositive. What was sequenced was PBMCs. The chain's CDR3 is CASSFSQGARTDTQYF. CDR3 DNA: TGTGCCAGCAGTTTTTCGCAGGGGGCAAGGACAGATACGCAGTATTTT.